This TCR beta chain was retrieved from a study of blood T cell repertoires in COVID-19. Background on the study: Whether acute or convalescent, the COVID-19 samples came from the United States, Italy and Spain. PBMCs, B-cell-depleted T cells, or T cells provided the cDNA or gDNA that made up the material.

CDR1 is SGHTA and CDR2 is FQGNSA in the germline V gene. The CDR3 loop spans 16 amino acids. J was trimmed by 7 bases and V by 1 base; bases with no gene match: 8. The assay was immunoSEQ multiplex PCR, and TCRdb's table has in-frame clones only and misses some. The table has 300,000 to 400,000 clones, around 89% seen once. Participant-given clinical history determined each cohort assignment. The source of this sequence is a young man who had recovered from COVID-19. V is TRBV7-2 and J is TRBJ2-1; 9 bases are shared with TRBD2. Sequencing was performed on PBMCs or T cells enriched from blood (not recorded which). CDR3 in amino acids: CASSLGGAGGWNEQFF. Written as DNA, the CDR3 is TGTGCCAGCAGCTTAGGAGGAGCGGGAGGCTGGAATGAGCAGTTCTTC.